This T cell receptor (beta chain) was documented in a study of PD-1 blockade in mismatch repair-deficient tumors. Produced via immunoSEQ multiplex PCR; TCRdb's table is partial and in-frame only. The sample lists about 9,500 clones, around nine tenths seen once, with around 9.7% in the top ten. As to time point: approximately 9-day in vitro stimulation with candidate neoantigen peptide 3. The CDR3 has 14 amino acids. Germline V gives CDR1 LNHDA, CDR2 SQIVND (reference sequence). V was clipped by 5 bases and J by 4 bases; unmatched bases: 5. This clone was found once. Its antigen is unknown. The receptor was isolated from an adult with mismatch repair-deficient cancer. The chain uses TRBV19 and TRBJ1-3, with 7 bases that match TRBD1. The sequences come from cells cultured in vitro, collected from a patient treated with pembrolizumab. The CDR3 region has the DNA TGTGCCAGTAGTCTACCGGGACAGGGAAACACCATATATTTT. This encodes CASSLPGQGNTIYF.